This T cell receptor beta chain was identified in a study of cytomegalovirus exposure and HLA in healthy donors. Study conclusions and caveats: Reportedly, diagnosis of cytomegalovirus status by the classifier showed high specificity and sensitivity. The authors enumerated over 150 TCR beta chains as linked to cytomegalovirus. Analysis was carried out at a later point, and it linked a missense DCLRE1C variant to TCR beta V- and J-gene trimming.

PCR employed 60 Vbeta and 13 Jbeta primers. Sequencing used immunoSEQ multiplex PCR; TCRdb keeps in-frame clones, though not all of them. The table has 200,000 to 300,000 clones, roughly 81% seen once. Details on this clone: The antigen remains undetermined.

When sampled, the donors appeared nominally healthy, though they likely had unrecorded immune exposures. Trimming took off 2 bases at V and 5 bases at J, with 12 bases between the two ends. Germline CDR1 reads SGHRS; CDR2 reads YFSETQ. The CDR3 runs 14 residues. Sequenced input: PBMCs. The chain recombines TRBV5-1 with TRBJ2-3; D remains ambiguous. The receptor was derived from a woman aged 40 to 50 in good health and CMV-seropositive. The CDR3 loop is CASSFPSGGDTQYF. CDR3 sequence (DNA): TGCGCCAGCAGCTTCCCTTCCGGCGGAGATACGCAGTATTTT.